One and the same sample provided the 9 T cell receptor beta chains below, sequenced in a study of shared clonotypes between healthy human individuals. Profiling relied on immunoSEQ multiplex PCR, and the TCRdb table lists in-frame clones only, not all of them. This sample has a few hundred thousand clones; around 95% occur once, and the top ten carry 0.11%. Naive CD8 cells lacked CD45RO and underwent positive selection for CCR7, leaving out terminally differentiated effector memory CD45RA+ cells. The source material was naive CD8+ T cells sorted from blood. These receptors all come from a woman aged 25 to 45 in good health.

The chain employs TRBV10-3 and TRBJ2-3; D ambiguous. CDR3 length: 15 amino acids. V was cut by 6 bases and J by 6 bases, with 19 bases left in between. From germline, CDR1 is ENHRY and CDR2 SYGVKD. CDR3 bases: TGTGCCATCAGCCTGGACCTCACCTTGACGGATACGCAGTATTTT. It is translated as CAISLDLTLTDTQYF.

This chain uses TRBV19 with TRBJ2-7, with a tentative D call TRBD1 (6 bases). Trimming left V 3 bases short and J 2 bases short, with 14 bases between. The CDR3 contains 15 residues. Germline CDR1 LNHDA, CDR2 SQIVND (reference sequence). The CDR3 sequence is CASSMVGGFAYEQYF. CDR3 nucleotide sequence: TGTGCCAGTAGTATGGTTGGGGGCTTTGCCTACGAGCAGTACTTC.

V and J are TRBV4-2 and TRBJ2-5; TRBD2 matches 12 bases. This CDR3 is built from 15 residues. CDR1 is LGHNA, CDR2 YNFKEQ, per germline. V trimming: 3 bases; J trimming: 3 bases; junction bases outside the gene matches: 2. The CDR3 coding sequence is TGTGCCAGCAGCCAGAGACTAGCGGGAGAAGAGACCCAGTACTTC. This translates into CASSQRLAGEETQYF.

On this clone: In the same sample, other DNA sequences code for this CDR3. The chain combines TRBV9 with TRBJ1-3; D uncertain. V was pared by 0 bases and J by 3 bases, with 4 bases between. The germline V gene has CDR1 SGDLS and CDR2 YYNGEE. The CDR3 consists of 13 residues. DNA for the CDR3: TGTGCCAGCAGCGTAGGGAGTGGAAACACCATATATTTT. It yields the protein CASSVGSGNTIYF.

This rearrangement joins TRBV28 to TRBJ2-1; D is unresolved. The V end was cut by 5 bases, the J end by 10 bases, with 9 bases between. In germline, CDR1 is MDHEN, CDR2 SYDVKM. This CDR3 has 11 residues. In DNA form, the CDR3 reads TGTGCCAGCAGTCCGAACCCAGAGCAGTTCTTC. Translation: CASSPNPEQFF.

The gene calls are TRBV9 and TRBJ2-1, with D maybe TRBD1 (6 bases). Trimming pared 2 bases from V and 6 bases from J, leaving 9 bases between. Looked up from germline, CDR1 is SGDLS and CDR2 is YYNGEE. This CDR3 region has 13 residues. The CDR3 nucleotides read TGTGCCAGCAGCGTCACAGGGTTCAATGAGCAGTTCTTC. It is translated as CASSVTGFNEQFF.

This rearrangement joins TRBV5-6 to TRBJ2-7, with 14 bases fitting TRBD2. Trimming cost V 3 bases and J 3 bases; bases outside gene matches: 5. Germline loops: CDR1 SGHDT, CDR2 YYEEEE. CDR3 length: 16 residues. CDR3 loop: CASSYGTSGSYYEQYF. CDR3 nucleotides: TGTGCCAGCAGCTACGGGACTAGCGGGAGTTACTACGAGCAGTACTTC.

This clone has a single count. This specimen includes other DNA sequences encoding the same CDR3. This rearrangement joins TRBV27 to TRBJ2-1; D unresolved. This CDR3 is built from 11 residues. Germline CDR1 and CDR2: MNHEY and SMNVEV (reference sequence). V gave up 6 bases and J gave up 4 bases, with 4 bases separating them. The CDR3 region has the DNA TGTGCCAGCAGCTTTTACAATGAGCAGTTCTTC. Its translation: CASSFYNEQFF.

The chain carries TRBV7-2 and TRBJ2-1, with D possibly TRBD2 on 5 matching bases. The V end was cut by 3 bases, the J end by 8 bases, with 20 bases between. The CDR3 contains 16 residues. The V gene's germline CDR1 is SGHTA and CDR2 FQGNSA. CDR3 nucleotide sequence: TGTGCCAGCAGCTTTCGGGATGTAGGCCCCGGCGATGAGCAGTTCTTC. Encoded protein: CASSFRDVGPGDEQFF.